Given below is one T cell receptor beta chain in context. The antigen remains undetermined. This record belongs to a study of beta chain features in type 1 diabetes. On the study more broadly: Patients did not differ from healthy donors in age, gender or cell yield. Whole-study findings and limits: Shorter TCRB CDR3s, moderately but significantly so, were found in Type 1 diabetes patients in all four CD4+ subsets.

The CDR3 runs 15 residues. Germline-derived CDR1 and CDR2 are SGHNT and YENEEA. V was pared by 0 bases and J by 2 bases, with 0 bases of the junction left unmatched. What was sequenced were expressed TCRB transcripts, since all of the isolated RNA had been reverse transcribed. Libraries were prepared by immunoSEQ multiplex PCR; TCRdb keeps only in-frame clonotypes and omits some of them. The table shows more than 300,000 clones, with 9.5% to 10% occurring only once. Sorting of CD4+ naive, central memory, regulatory and stem cell-like memory cells was performed via CD45RO/CCR7/CD25/CD127/CD95/CD27. The sequencing sample was made of central memory CD4+ T cells from blood. The genes are TRBV11-3 and TRBJ2-1, with TRBD1 matching 8 bases. This receptor was identified in a man aged 25-45 years with type 1 diabetes. CDR3 sequence (DNA): TGTGCCAGCAGCTTAGAGGGACAGGCCTACAATGAGCAGTTCTTC. It specifies CASSLEGQAYNEQFF.